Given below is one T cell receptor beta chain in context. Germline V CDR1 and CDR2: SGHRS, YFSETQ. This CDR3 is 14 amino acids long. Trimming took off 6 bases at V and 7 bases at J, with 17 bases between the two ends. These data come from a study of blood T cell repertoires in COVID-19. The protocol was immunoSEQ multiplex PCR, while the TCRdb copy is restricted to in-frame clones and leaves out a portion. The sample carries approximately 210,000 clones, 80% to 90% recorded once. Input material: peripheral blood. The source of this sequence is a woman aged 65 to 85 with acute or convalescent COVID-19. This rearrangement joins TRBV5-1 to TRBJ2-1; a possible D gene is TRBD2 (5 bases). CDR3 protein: CASTRLGRANEQFF. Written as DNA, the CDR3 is TGCGCCAGCACCCGGCTTGGGAGAGCTAATGAGCAGTTCTTC.